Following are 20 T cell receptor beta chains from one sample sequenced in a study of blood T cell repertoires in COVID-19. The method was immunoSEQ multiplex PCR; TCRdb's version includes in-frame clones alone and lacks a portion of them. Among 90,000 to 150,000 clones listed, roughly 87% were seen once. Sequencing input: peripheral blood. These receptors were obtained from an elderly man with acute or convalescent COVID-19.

CDR3: CASEQQGSSHGYTF. CDR3 nucleotides: TGTGCCAGCGAACAGCAGGGGTCCTCCCATGGCTACACCTTC. The chain carries TRBV18 and TRBJ1-2, with D possibly matching TRBD1 (6 bases). The CDR3 is made up of 14 amino acids. Trimming took 8 bases from V and 6 from J, leaving 19 bases between them. Germline lookup yields CDR1 KGHSH and CDR2 LQKENI.

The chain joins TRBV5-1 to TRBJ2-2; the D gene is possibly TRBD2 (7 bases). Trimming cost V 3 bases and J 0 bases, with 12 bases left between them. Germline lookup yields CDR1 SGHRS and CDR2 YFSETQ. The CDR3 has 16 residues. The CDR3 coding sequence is TGCGCCAGCAGCTCACTCGGGGGGCCGAACACCGGGGAGCTGTTTTTT. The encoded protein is CASSSLGGPNTGELFF.

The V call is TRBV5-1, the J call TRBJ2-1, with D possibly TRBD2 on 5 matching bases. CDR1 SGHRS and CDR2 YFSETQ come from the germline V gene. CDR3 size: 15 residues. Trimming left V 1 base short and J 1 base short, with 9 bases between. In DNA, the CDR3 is TGCGCCAGCAGCTTGATGCGGGTGTCCTACAATGAGCAGTTCTTC. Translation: CASSLMRVSYNEQFF.

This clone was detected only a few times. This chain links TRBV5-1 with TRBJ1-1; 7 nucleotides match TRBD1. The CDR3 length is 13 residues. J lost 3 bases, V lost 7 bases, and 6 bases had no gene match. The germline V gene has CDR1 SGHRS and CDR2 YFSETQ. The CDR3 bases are TGCGCCAGCGACCCGACAGGGCACACTGAAGCTTTCTTT. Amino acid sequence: CASDPTGHTEAFF.

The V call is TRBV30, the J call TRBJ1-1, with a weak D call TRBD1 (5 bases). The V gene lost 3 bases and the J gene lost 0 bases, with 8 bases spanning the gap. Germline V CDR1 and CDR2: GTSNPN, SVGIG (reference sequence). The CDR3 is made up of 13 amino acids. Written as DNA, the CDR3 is TGTGCCTGGAGGGGGCAGATGAACACTGAAGCTTTCTTT. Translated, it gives CAWRGQMNTEAFF.

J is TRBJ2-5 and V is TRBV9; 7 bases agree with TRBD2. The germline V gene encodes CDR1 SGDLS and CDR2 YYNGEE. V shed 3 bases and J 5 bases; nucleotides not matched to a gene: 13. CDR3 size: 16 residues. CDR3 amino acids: CASSGLMAGAVETQYF. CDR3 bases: TGTGCCAGCAGCGGACTAATGGCGGGAGCGGTCGAGACCCAGTACTTC.

CDR3 sequence reads: CASSLVHPLAANEKLFF. CDR3 coding DNA: TGCGCCAGCAGCTTGGTACACCCTTTAGCGGCTAATGAAAAACTGTTTTTT. This sequence joins TRBV5-1 and TRBJ1-4; D gene ambiguous. CDR3 length equals 17 residues. CDR1 SGHRS and CDR2 YFSETQ come from the germline V gene. The V end lost 0 bases, the J end lost 3 bases, and 15 bases lay between the germline ends.

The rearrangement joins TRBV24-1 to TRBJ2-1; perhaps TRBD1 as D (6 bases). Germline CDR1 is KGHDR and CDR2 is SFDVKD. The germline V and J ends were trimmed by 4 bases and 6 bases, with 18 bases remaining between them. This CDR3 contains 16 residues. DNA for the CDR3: TGTGCCACCAGTGAGCCTACAGGGACGCGGATCAATGAGCAGTTCTTC. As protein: CATSEPTGTRINEQFF.

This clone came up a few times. The CDR3 DNA reads TGTGCCAGCAGTTATCGAACGGACTGGACGAACACCGGGGAGCTGTTTTTT. Translated, it gives CASSYRTDWTNTGELFF. V usage is TRBV6-2 or TRBV6-3 and J usage is TRBJ2-2, with a tentative D call TRBD2 (5 bases). V was trimmed by 3 bases and J by 0 bases, leaving 14 bases between them. The CDR3 has 17 amino acids. Per germline, CDR1 MNHEY and CDR2 SVGEGT.

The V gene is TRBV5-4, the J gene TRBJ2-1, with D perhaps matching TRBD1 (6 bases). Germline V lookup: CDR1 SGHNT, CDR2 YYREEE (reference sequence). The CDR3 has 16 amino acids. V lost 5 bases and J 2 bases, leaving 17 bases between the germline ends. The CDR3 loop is CASRSPRDTTYNEQFF. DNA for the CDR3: TGTGCCAGCAGATCCCCCCGGGACACCACCTACAATGAGCAGTTCTTC.

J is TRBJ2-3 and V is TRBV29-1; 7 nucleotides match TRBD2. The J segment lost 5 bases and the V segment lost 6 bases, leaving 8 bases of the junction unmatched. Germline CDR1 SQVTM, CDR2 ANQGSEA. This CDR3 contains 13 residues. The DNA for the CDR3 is TGCAGCGTCGCGACTAGGGAGGGAGATACGCAGTATTTT. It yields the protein CSVATREGDTQYF.

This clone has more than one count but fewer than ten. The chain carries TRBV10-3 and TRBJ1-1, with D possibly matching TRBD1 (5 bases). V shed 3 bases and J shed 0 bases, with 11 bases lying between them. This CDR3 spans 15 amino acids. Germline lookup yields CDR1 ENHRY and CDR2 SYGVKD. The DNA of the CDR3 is TGTGCCATCAGTGAAAGCAGGGATCTGAACACTGAAGCTTTCTTT. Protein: CAISESRDLNTEAFF.

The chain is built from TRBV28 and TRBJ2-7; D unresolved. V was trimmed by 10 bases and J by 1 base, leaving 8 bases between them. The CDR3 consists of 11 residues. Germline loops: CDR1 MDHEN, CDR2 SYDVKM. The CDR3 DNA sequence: TGTGCCATCGCCCGGTCCTACGAGCAGTACTTC. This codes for CAIARSYEQYF.

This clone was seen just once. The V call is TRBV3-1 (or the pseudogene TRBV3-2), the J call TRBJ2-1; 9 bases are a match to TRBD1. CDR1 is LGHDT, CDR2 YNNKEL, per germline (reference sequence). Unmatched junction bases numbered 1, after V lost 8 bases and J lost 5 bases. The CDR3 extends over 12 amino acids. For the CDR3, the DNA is TGTGCCAGCGGGACAGGGCACAATGAGCAGTTCTTC. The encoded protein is CASGTGHNEQFF.

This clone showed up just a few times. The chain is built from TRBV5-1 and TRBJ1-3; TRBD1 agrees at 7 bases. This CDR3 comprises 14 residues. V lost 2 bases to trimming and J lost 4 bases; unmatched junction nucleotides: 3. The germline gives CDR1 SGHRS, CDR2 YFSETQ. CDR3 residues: CASSFGQAGNTIYF. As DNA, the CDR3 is TGCGCCAGCAGCTTCGGACAGGCCGGAAACACCATATATTTT.

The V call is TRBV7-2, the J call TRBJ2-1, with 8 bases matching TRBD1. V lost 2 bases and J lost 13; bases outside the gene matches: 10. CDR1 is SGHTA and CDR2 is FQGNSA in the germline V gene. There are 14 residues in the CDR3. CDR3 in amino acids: CASSLFDRGAGQFF. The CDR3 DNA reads TGTGCCAGCAGCTTATTCGACAGGGGCGCGGGCCAGTTCTTC.

The CDR3 sequence: CASSPDRVYEQYF. The CDR3 DNA reads as TGCGCCAGCAGCCCGGACAGAGTCTACGAGCAGTACTTC. The chain links TRBV10-2 to TRBJ2-7; D is possibly TRBD1 (6 bases). Germline V CDR1 and CDR2: WSHSY, SAAADI. The CDR3 spans 13 residues. Trimming left V 6 bases short and J 3 bases short, with 12 bases between.

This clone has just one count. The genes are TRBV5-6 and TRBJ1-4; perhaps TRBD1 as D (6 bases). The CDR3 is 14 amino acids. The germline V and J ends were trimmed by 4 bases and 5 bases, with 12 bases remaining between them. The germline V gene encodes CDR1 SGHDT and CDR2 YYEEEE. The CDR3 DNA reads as TGTGCCAGCAGCGTGTCAGGGGTCAATGAAAAACTGTTTTTT. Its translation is CASSVSGVNEKLFF.

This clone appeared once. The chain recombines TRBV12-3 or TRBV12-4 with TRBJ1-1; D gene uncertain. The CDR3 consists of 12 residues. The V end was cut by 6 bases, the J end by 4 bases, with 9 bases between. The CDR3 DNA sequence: TGTGCCAGCAGCCCGGTGGTCACTGAAGCTTTCTTT. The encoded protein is CASSPVVTEAFF.

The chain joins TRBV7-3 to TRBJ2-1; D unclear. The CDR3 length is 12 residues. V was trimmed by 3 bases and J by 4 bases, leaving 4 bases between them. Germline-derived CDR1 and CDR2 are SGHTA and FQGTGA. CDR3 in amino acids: CASSFGYNEQFF. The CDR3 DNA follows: TGTGCCAGCAGCTTCGGGTACAATGAGCAGTTCTTC.